This TCR beta chain was obtained from a study of shared T cell receptors in the human thymus. Clones were read by immunoSEQ multiplex PCR, and TCRdb kept only the in-frame ones, dropping some. The sample has hundreds of thousands of clones; over 75% are singletons. This clone was counted between two and nine times. Another study also made use of these data, one on human thymus T cells. This second study says: The sample donors, healthy Finnish infants, were having corrective surgery for congenital heart defects. The study used thymus tissue resected during corrective heart surgery. Highly overlapping thymic repertoires among unrelated individuals were reported in related research.

The TCR originated in a boy younger than two with a congenital heart defect. The sequenced sample was thymocytes.

CDR3 coding DNA: TGTGCCATCAGTGGTCTTCCCGGACAGGGAGACTATGGCTACACCTTC. Encoded protein: CAISGLPGQGDYGYTF. The genes are TRBV10-3 and TRBJ1-2; 8 bases fit TRBD1. This CDR3 comprises 16 residues. V lost 4 bases, J lost 3 bases, and 10 bases stayed unmatched. Germline V gene sequence: CDR1 ENHRY, CDR2 SYGVKD.